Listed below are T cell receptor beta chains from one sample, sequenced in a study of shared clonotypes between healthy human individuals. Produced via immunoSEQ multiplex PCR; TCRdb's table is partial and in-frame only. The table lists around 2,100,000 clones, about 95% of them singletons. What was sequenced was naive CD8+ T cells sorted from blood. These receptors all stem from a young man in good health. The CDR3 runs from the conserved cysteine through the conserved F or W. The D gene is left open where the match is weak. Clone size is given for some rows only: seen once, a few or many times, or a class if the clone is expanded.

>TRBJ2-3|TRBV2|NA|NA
TGTGCCAGCAGAGGGCCCCAGGGAGATACGCAGTATTTT
CASRGPQGDTQYF
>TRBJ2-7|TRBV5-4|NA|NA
TGTGCCAGCAGCTTAGGGACCGCGTCCTACGAGCAGTACTTC
CASSLGTASYEQYF
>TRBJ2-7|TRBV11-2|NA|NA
TGTGCCAGCAGCTTAGTGGGGGGAAACTCCTACGAGCAGTACTTC
CASSLVGGNSYEQYF
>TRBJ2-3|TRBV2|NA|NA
TGTGCCAGCAGTGATCCCGGGGGAGCGGCCTCAACAGATACGCAGTATTTT
CASSDPGGAASTDTQYF
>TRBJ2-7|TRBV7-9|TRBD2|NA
TGTGCCAGCAGCTTAGTACTAGCGGGGATGATCTACGAGCAGTACTTC
CASSLVLAGMIYEQYF
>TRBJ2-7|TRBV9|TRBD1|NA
TGTGCCAGCAGCAATGGACAGGGTACCTACGAGCAGTACTTC
CASSNGQGTYEQYF
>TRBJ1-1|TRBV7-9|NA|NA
TGTGCCAGCAGCTTAGCGCAGGGTCGGGGCACTGAAGCTTTCTTT
CASSLAQGRGTEAFF
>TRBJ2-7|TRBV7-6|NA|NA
TGTGCCAGCAGCTTAGCTCAAGGGGGCGAGCAGTACTTC
CASSLAQGGEQYF
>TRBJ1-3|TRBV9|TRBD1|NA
TGTGCCAGCAGCGGGGGGACAGCAAGCTCTGGAAACACCATATATTTT
CASSGGTASSGNTIYF
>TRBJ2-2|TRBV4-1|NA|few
TGCGCCAGCAGCCCCAGCGGAACGGGTCCCGGGGAGCTGTTTTTT
CASSPSGTGPGELFF
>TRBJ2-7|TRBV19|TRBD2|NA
TGTGCCAGTAGTATACTAGCGGGAGTCCACGAGCAGTACTTC
CASSILAGVHEQYF
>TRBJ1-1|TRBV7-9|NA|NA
TGTGCCAGCAGCTTACCAAAGGACCCTTGGGGAGCTTTCTTT
CASSLPKDPWGAFF
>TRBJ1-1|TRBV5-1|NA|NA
TGCGCCAGCTTGGGGGCATCGACTGAAGCTTTCTTT
CASLGASTEAFF
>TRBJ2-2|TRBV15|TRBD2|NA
TGTGCCACCAGCAATCTAGCGGGAGTGCACCCCGGGGAGCTGTTTTTT
CATSNLAGVHPGELFF
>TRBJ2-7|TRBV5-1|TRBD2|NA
TGCGCCAGCAGCTTGGATTGGGTAGCGGGACCTATGGGGGAGCAGTACTTC
CASSLDWVAGPMGEQYF
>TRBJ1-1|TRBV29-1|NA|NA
TGCAGCGTTGAAGATTCCCGCCCTGAAGCTTTCTTT
CSVEDSRPEAFF
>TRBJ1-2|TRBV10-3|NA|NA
TGTGCCATCAGTGACCCGGGGCTGGGCTATGGCTACACCTTC
CAISDPGLGYGYTF
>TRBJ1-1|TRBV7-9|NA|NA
TGTGCCAGCAGCTTAGCTTCTTGGGCTTTCTTT
CASSLASWAFF